The 22 T cell receptor beta chains given below trace back to one sample, sequenced in a study of T cells after yellow fever vaccination. TCRdb re-derived calls from the 5' RACE reads in MiXCR, one entry per CDR3 protein. The sample includes a few hundred thousand distinct CDR3 sequences, 3.5% to 4.5% of them seen just once. The sample was PBMCs, taken 5 days after the yellow fever booster vaccination. These receptors originate from a man between 18 and 29 years old who received the YFV17D yellow fever vaccine.

V gene TRBV7-9 combines with J gene TRBJ2-1; D unclear. Between the trimmed V and J ends, which lost 2 bases and 4 bases, there was a span of 6 bases. Germline CDR1 SEHNR, CDR2 FQNEAQ (reference sequence). The CDR3 runs to 13 residues. CDR3 DNA sequence: TGTGCCAGCAGCTTATACGGGTACAATGAGCAGTTCTTC. Translation gives CASSLYGYNEQFF.

This clonotype was counted at least ten times. This chain connects TRBV7-2 to TRBJ1-5; weak D call: TRBD1 (6 bases). The CDR3 has 14 residues. V was cut by 5 bases and J by 6 bases, with 14 bases left in between. Germline V gene data show CDR1 as SGHTA and CDR2 as FQGNSA. The CDR3 sequence: CASSRPGASQPQHF. DNA of the CDR3: TGTGCCAGCAGCCGCCCGGGGGCTAGTCAGCCCCAGCATTTT. The entire variable domain, with the rest obtained from reference TRBV7-2 and TRBJ1-5, is as follows: GAGVSQSPSNKVTEKGKDVELRCDPISGHTALYWYRQSLGQGLEFLIYFQGNSAPDKSGLPSDRFSAERTGGSVSTLTIQRTQQEDSAVYLCASSRPGASQPQHFGDGTRLSIL.

V usage is TRBV6-2 or TRBV6-3 and J usage is TRBJ2-3, with D unclear. The CDR3 extends over 15 amino acids. Trimming stripped 6 bases from V and 0 bases from J, with 13 bases between. Per germline, CDR1 MNHEY and CDR2 SVGEGT. The CDR3 sequence is CASRPDPGSTDTQYF. The CDR3 nucleotides are TGTGCCAGCAGGCCGGACCCCGGCAGCACAGATACGCAGTATTTT.

The genes are TRBV10-3 and TRBJ2-4; D may be TRBD1 (6 bases). This CDR3 comprises 15 residues. The germline V gene has CDR1 ENHRY and CDR2 SYGVKD. Trimming pared 3 bases from V and 1 base from J, leaving 10 bases between. CDR3 loop: CAISDQGSAKNIQYF. The CDR3 nucleotides read TGTGCCATCAGTGATCAGGGGTCGGCCAAAAACATTCAGTACTTC.

This clonotype was counted many times. The rearrangement uses TRBV5-1 and TRBJ2-1; D is unresolved. CDR1 and CDR2 from the germline V gene are SGHRS and YFSETQ. V lost 0 bases, J lost 3 bases, and 7 bases lay in between. There are 14 residues in the CDR3. The CDR3 coding sequence is TGCGCCAGCAGCTTGGCCCACAACTACAATGAGCAGTTCTTC. As protein: CASSLAHNYNEQFF.

There are many counts of this clonotype. The chain joins TRBV9 to TRBJ1-4; D not resolved. The CDR3 consists of 14 residues. V lost 3 bases to trimming and J lost 8 bases, with 14 bases between them. CDR1 and CDR2 (germline): SGDLS, YYNGEE. The CDR3 loop is CASSAGREGEKLFF. The DNA of the CDR3 is TGTGCCAGCAGCGCCGGAAGGGAGGGAGAAAAACTGTTTTTT.

This clonotype was detected only a few times. V is TRBV15 and J is TRBJ1-2, with 7 positions matching TRBD1. The CDR3 is made up of 13 amino acids. Germline V gene lookup returns CDR1 LNHNV and CDR2 YYDKDF (reference sequence). J lost 6 bases, V lost 4 bases, and 5 bases had no gene match. In nucleotides, the CDR3 is TGTGCCACCAGCACACCAGGGGGTCATGGCTACACCTTC. Its protein product is CATSTPGGHGYTF.

This clonotype was picked up a small number of times. The V call is TRBV5-6, the J call TRBJ1-6; 11 bases map to TRBD1. J was trimmed by 11 bases and V by 7 bases; bases with no gene match: 11. The germline V gene has CDR1 SGHDT and CDR2 YYEEEE. The CDR3 is 15 amino acids. DNA for the CDR3: TGTGCCAGCGTCCGATGGGGACAGGGGGAGACACCCCTCCACTTT. As protein: CASVRWGQGETPLHF.

Here the CDR3 DNA reads TGTGCCAGCAGCGCTAACACTGAAGCTTTCTTT. Its protein product is CASSANTEAFF. The gene calls are TRBV7-9 and TRBJ1-1; D remains ambiguous. The germline V gene has CDR1 SEHNR and CDR2 FQNEAQ (reference sequence). Trimming removed 5 bases from V and 2 bases from J, with 3 bases in between. CDR3 length: 11 amino acids. The full variable domain, its missing parts supplied by reference TRBV7-9 and TRBJ1-1, is DTGVSQNPRHKITKRGQNVTFRCDPISEHNRLYWYRQTLGQGPEFLTYFQNEAQLEKSRLLSDRFSAERPKGSFSTLEIQRTEQGDSAMYLCASSANTEAFFGQGTRLTVV.

The sample holds many counts of this clonotype. This rearrangement joins TRBV5-1 to TRBJ1-1; D is perhaps TRBD1 (6 bases). The germline gives CDR1 SGHRS, CDR2 YFSETQ. The CDR3 runs to 14 residues. V lost 1 base and J 4 bases, leaving 11 bases between the germline ends. The CDR3 is CASSLSAGATEAFF. The DNA of the CDR3 is TGCGCCAGCAGCTTGTCAGCAGGGGCCACTGAAGCTTTCTTT.

This clonotype was seen a few times. This chain joins TRBV5-4 and TRBJ1-3; possibly TRBD1 for D (5 bases). The CDR3 runs to 16 residues. The V gene lost 4 bases and the J gene lost 0 bases, with 14 bases spanning the gap. Germline V gene sequence: CDR1 SGHNT, CDR2 YYREEE (reference sequence). This chain's CDR3 is CASSMGPGNSGNTIYF. The CDR3 nucleotides are TGTGCCAGCAGCATGGGACCGGGAAACTCTGGAAACACCATATATTTT. The whole variable domain, filled in from reference TRBV5-4 and TRBJ1-3, reads ETGVTQSPTHLIKTRGQQVTLRCSSQSGHNTVSWYQQALGQGPQFIFQYYREEENGRGNFPPRFSGLQFPNYSSELNVNALELDDSALYLCASSMGPGNSGNTIYFGEGSWLTVV.

The chain recombines TRBV20-1 with TRBJ2-5; D may be TRBD2 (5 bases). The CDR3 sequence is 14 residues long. V dropped 3 bases and J dropped 4 bases, with 15 bases sitting between them. Germline CDR1 DFQATT, CDR2 SNEGSKA (reference sequence). The CDR3 loop reads CSARYSTRGETQYF. CDR3 nucleotide sequence: TGCAGTGCTAGGTACTCAACCCGGGGAGAGACCCAGTACTTC.

A few counts support this clonotype. This sequence joins TRBV20-1 and TRBJ1-1; D is uncertain. The ends were cut back, 4 bases at V and 8 bases at J, with 8 bases in the middle. The germline gives CDR1 DFQATT, CDR2 SNEGSKA (reference sequence). The CDR3 is made up of 10 amino acids. CDR3 DNA sequence: TGCAGTGCTACAGCGGAAGAAGCTTTCTTT. Translation: CSATAEEAFF.

In its sample, this clonotype was seen a few times. V gene TRBV15 combines with J gene TRBJ2-3; D call uncertain. V dropped 1 base and J dropped 0 bases, with 8 bases sitting between them. The germline CDR1 and CDR2 sequences are LNHNV and YYDKDF (reference sequence). This CDR3 region has 15 residues. CDR3 region: CATSRGTVSTDTQYF. The CDR3 DNA is TGTGCCACCAGCAGAGGAACGGTGAGCACAGATACGCAGTATTTT.

This chain links TRBV5-4 with TRBJ1-2; 7 bases agree with TRBD1. This CDR3 region has 13 residues. The germline V gene encodes CDR1 SGHNT and CDR2 YYREEE (reference sequence). Trimming took 4 bases from V and 8 from J; bases not matched to a gene: 8. DNA for the CDR3: TGTGCCAGCAGCCTGTTCGACAGGGCGGGCTACACCTTC. Its protein product is CASSLFDRAGYTF. The full variable domain, its missing parts supplied by reference TRBV5-4 and TRBJ1-2, is ETGVTQSPTHLIKTRGQQVTLRCSSQSGHNTVSWYQQALGQGPQFIFQYYREEENGRGNFPPRFSGLQFPNYSSELNVNALELDDSALYLCASSLFDRAGYTFGSGTRLTVV.

In this sample, this clonotype turned up many times. V gene TRBV5-1 combines with J gene TRBJ2-1; TRBD2 is a possible D gene (6 bases). Germline V CDR1 and CDR2: SGHRS, YFSETQ. The CDR3 contains 12 residues. Trimming removed 5 bases at V and 5 bases at J, with 8 bases between. The CDR3 bases are TGCGCCAGCAGGGGGACTGACAATGAGCAGTTCTTC. Translated, it gives CASRGTDNEQFF. Full variable domain (rest looked up from reference TRBV5-1 and TRBJ2-1): KAGVTQTPRYLIKTRGQQVTLSCSPISGHRSVSWYQQTPGQGLQFLFEYFSETQRNKGNFPGRFSGRQFSNSRSEMNVSTLELGDSALYLCASRGTDNEQFFGPGTRLTVL.

This chain joins TRBV5-1 and TRBJ2-1; D is perhaps TRBD1 (5 bases). Germline loops: CDR1 SGHRS, CDR2 YFSETQ. The CDR3 length is 15 residues. V dropped 0 bases and J dropped 7 bases, with 14 bases sitting between them. CDR3 in amino acids: CASSLVQGLWNEQFF. The CDR3 DNA is TGCGCCAGCAGCTTGGTTCAGGGTCTTTGGAATGAGCAGTTCTTC.

CDR3 DNA: TGTGCCAGCAGCCTAGGATTTACCTACGAGCAGTACGTC. It specifies CASSLGFTYEQYV. The genes are TRBV7-6 and TRBJ2-7; the D is unclear. The length of the CDR3 is 13 residues. Germline V gene sequence: CDR1 SGHVS, CDR2 FNYEAQ. Trimming shortened V by 5 bases and J by 2 bases, and 10 bases separated the two germline ends.

This clonotype was recorded many times. V is TRBV6-2 or TRBV6-3 and J is TRBJ1-5, with D possibly being TRBD1 (6 bases). Trimming removed 4 bases at V and 14 bases at J, with 18 bases between. Germline-derived CDR1 and CDR2 are MNHEY and SVGEGT. The CDR3 consists of 13 residues. The CDR3 nucleotides read TGTGCCAGCAGTTTTTTTCCCGGGACACCTGAGCATTTT. This gives the protein CASSFFPGTPEHF.

The table lists this clonotype with a few counts. V is TRBV2 and J is TRBJ2-7; maybe TRBD1 (5 bases). CDR3 length: 12 residues. CDR1 SNHLY and CDR2 FYNNEI come from the germline V gene. The V end was cut by 8 bases, the J end by 0 bases, with 8 bases between. CDR3 DNA sequence: TGTGCCAGCCCAGGGAACTCCTACGAGCAGTACGTC. Residues: CASPGNSYEQYV.

This clonotype was counted between two and nine times. This chain uses TRBV28 with TRBJ2-6; the D is unclear. The CDR3 contains 13 residues. V lost 8 bases and J lost 0, with 5 bases in between. The germline CDR1 and CDR2 sequences are MDHEN and SYDVKM. This chain's CDR3 is CASLGSGANVLTF. CDR3 DNA sequence: TGTGCCAGCCTTGGCTCTGGGGCCAACGTCCTGACTTTC.

The chain has TRBV20-1 and TRBJ2-5, with 8 bases identical to TRBD2. CDR3 size: 12 residues. After removal of 6 bases from V and 7 bases from J, the junction contained 7 bases not matched to a gene. Per the germline V gene, CDR1 is DFQATT and CDR2 is SNEGSKA (reference sequence). The CDR3 region is CSATRGGRTQYF. The CDR3 DNA sequence: TGCAGTGCGACCCGGGGGGGGAGGACCCAGTACTTC.